This T cell receptor (beta chain) came from a study of identical twins. This clonotype came up many times. The authors used template switching to add a universal primer site and gave cDNA unique molecular identifiers. TCRdb re-called the 5' RACE reads through MiXCR, storing one row per CDR3 protein. The sample records around 370,000 distinct CDR3 sequences, about 9% being singletons. V lost 2 bases and J lost 4, with 16 bases in between. Germline V lookup: CDR1 SGHRS, CDR2 YFSETQ. This CDR3 spans 16 amino acids. This TCR was sampled from a woman between 45 and 65 years old in good health. The sequenced sample consisted of naive T cells sorted from blood. This chain uses TRBV5-1 with TRBJ2-1; tentative D call: TRBD2 (6 bases). CDR3 DNA: TGCGCCAGCAGCTTTTCTAGCGCCTACTATTACAATGAGCAGTTCTTC. This encodes CASSFSSAYYYNEQFF.